This record concerns one T cell receptor beta chain sequence. Antigen specificity is unknown. The V and J ends lost 7 bases and 3 bases respectively, with 17 bases between them. Germline V gives CDR1 SGDLS, CDR2 YYNGEE. The CDR3 spans 14 residues. These data belong to a study of CD8 T cells in ankylosing spondylitis. Findings of the study overall: Disease-associated clones were CD8+ and fairly uncommon in peripheral blood. Typical of ankylosing spondylitis blood, it appeared, was a TCR beta motif of eight highly homologous variants.

TCRdb fed the 5' RACE reads into MiXCR, producing one record per CDR3 protein. Of roughly 300,000 distinct CDR3 sequences detected, 7.5% to 9% appear once; the ten largest clones hold roughly 15%. Material for sequencing was blood, either unsorted or a sorted T cell fraction (not recorded which). The J gene is TRBJ2-7, the V gene TRBV9, with D possibly matching TRBD1 (5 bases). This TCR was sampled from a male donor with ankylosing spondylitis. CDR3 protein: CASAPGGADYEQYF. CDR3 DNA sequence: TGTGCCAGCGCCCCCGGTGGGGCAGACTACGAGCAGTACTTC.